The clone carrying this T cell receptor beta chain appeared a few times. Its cognate antigen is unknown. This sample is part of a study of post-analysis software for immune sequencing data. Study-wide background: There were relapsing-remitting, secondary progressive and progressive-relapsing multiple sclerosis among the disease courses included.

Study-wide results and caveats: Patients showed TRBV5-6, TRBV5-1 and TRBV20-1 among roughly 5 TRBV segments more frequent than in controls.

CDR1 and CDR2 from the germline V gene are MNHEY and SVGAGI. Germline trimming cut 7 bases from V and 4 bases from J; bases unmatched to any gene: 6. This CDR3 region has 13 residues. cDNA libraries for TCR beta contained unique molecular identifiers. TCRdb processed the PCR reads anew with MiXCR; each CDR3 protein has one entry. The table includes around 770,000 distinct CDR3 sequences, 46% detected once. The receptor was derived from a girl between 10 and 17 years old with multiple sclerosis. The specimen sequenced was blood. V gene TRBV6-5 combines with J gene TRBJ2-7; 8 positions match TRBD2. For the CDR3, the DNA is TGTGCCAGCACCCTCCGGGGGGGTTACGAGCAGTACTTC. Its translation is CASTLRGGYEQYF.